This T cell receptor beta chain was obtained from a study of blood T cell repertoires in COVID-19 (TCRdb year 2020). Concerning the study at large: Samples from collaborators originated in the United States, Italy and Spain and spanned both the acute and convalescent phases of COVID-19. Deeply sampled blood TCRbeta repertoires from subjects exposed to, actively infected with, or recovered from COVID-19 were included in the dataset. The prospective study material was composed of cDNA or gDNA derived from T cells, B-cell-depleted T cells, or PBMCs. Samples were obtained from the ongoing ImmuneRACE study (first 160 participants) and from approximately 1,200 subjects provided by 6 global collaborators. Where available, HLA class I and class II types were taken from metadata supplied by the sample provider and were not determined by assay-based typing. The repertoires were released in a freely available public database meant as a resource for research on the immune response to SARS-CoV-2. The sample metadata nearly always contained a de-identified subject ID, COVID-19 status, age in years and sex.

Each collaborating institution followed its own protocols to collect whole blood in K2EDTA tubes. For TCRbeta analysis, collaborators shipped samples in one of three forms: frozen whole blood, isolated PBMCs, or DNA extracted from either of those sample types. V trim: 3 bases; J trim: 5 bases; unmatched bases: 9. For CDR1 and CDR2, the germline V gene (reference sequence) lists GTSNPN and SVGIG. From its cysteine to its phenylalanine, the CDR3 spans 16 amino acids. Of all the DNA, just the CDR3 is kept, 48 bases in frame from base 1. TCRbeta CDR3 regions were amplified from genomic DNA using the immunoSEQ Assay, a bias-controlled multiplex PCR. Under the source paper's analysis protocol: Within the assay, amplification of reference gene primers was used to estimate how many nucleated cells each sample contained. To quantify the absolute abundance of each unique TCRbeta CDR3 rearrangement, sequence reads were collapsed and filtered. For each sample, productive Simpson clonality was calculated by taking the square root of Simpson's diversity index across productive rearrangements. In TCRdb, the immuneACCESS table is reduced to in-frame sequences with V and J assigned. These tables do not hold every clone; where another copy was compared, an unresolved V gene accounts for under half, and the others remain unexplained. The DNA was the basis for D and trimming; V, J and clone size are from that table. In this sample the table shows over 45,000 clones, 90% of which occur a single time. In total, the top ten clones hold about 4.2% of the sample.

This clone was observed a few times. Its antigen remains unidentified. Per-base qualities were not stored, and no clone one base away is much larger. The full study reports these points: The amount of clinical and demographic metadata varied by source and participant and was provided uncurated.

The clonotype comes from a man in his forties or fifties with acute or convalescent COVID-19. Sequenced input: peripheral blood. Here the chain combines TRBV30 and TRBJ2-2; 10 of the junction bases match TRBD2. The CDR3 protein sequence reads: CAWRASGRGGTGELFF. The nucleotides are TGTGCCTGGAGGGCTAGCGGGAGAGGAGGGACCGGGGAGCTGTTTTTT.